This TCR beta chain was captured in a study of blood T cell repertoires in COVID-19. Whole-study context: PBMCs, B-cell-depleted T cells, or T cells were the source of the cDNA or gDNA that made up the material.

Participant age was roughly 18 to 95 years, and participants resided in around 24 US areas. The CDR3 has 13 residues. Trimming removed 0 bases from V and 6 bases from J, with 9 bases in between. The V gene's germline CDR1 is LNHDA and CDR2 SQIVND (reference sequence). Sequencing was performed with immunoSEQ multiplex PCR; in TCRdb, only in-frame clones are kept and a portion is missing. Of 300,000 to 400,000 clones listed, 75% to 90% are singletons. This sequence joins TRBV19 and TRBJ2-7; D is perhaps TRBD1 (6 bases). Sequencing input: PBMCs or T cells enriched from blood (not recorded which). This sequence was found in a man aged 55 to 70 who had recovered from COVID-19. In DNA, the CDR3 is TGTGCCAGTAGTATAGACAGGGGTTCCGAGCAGTACTTC. Translated: CASSIDRGSEQYF.